This entry features one TCR beta chain sequence. The data are from a study of blood T cell repertoires in COVID-19. Study context: Whether acute or convalescent, the COVID-19 samples came from the United States, Italy and Spain.

The CDR3 is 15 amino acids. V was clipped by 5 bases and J by 0 bases; unmatched bases: 4. Germline V CDR1 and CDR2: SGHTA, FQGTGA. Only in-frame clones appear in the TCRdb table, and some are missing; sequencing was by immunoSEQ multiplex PCR. The data show roughly 250,000 clones, roughly 80% seen once. The V and J genes are TRBV7-3 and TRBJ1-2; 9 bases are a match to TRBD1. Material: peripheral blood. This TCR derives from a woman at least 80 years old with acute or convalescent COVID-19. In DNA, the CDR3 is TGTGCCAGCAGCCCAGGGACAGGGACTAACTATGGCTACACCTTC. Encoded protein: CASSPGTGTNYGYTF.